This TCR beta chain appears in the sequencing data of a study of tumor and adjacent non-tumor tissue in lung cancer. General study results and limits: Tumor tissue had significantly higher TCR diversity than normal lung. In normal lung, the top 100 clones were significantly more dominant than in tumor.

This sample's RNA came from whole unsorted tissue. Between August and November 2014, newly diagnosed, chemotherapy-naive lung cancer patients underwent thoracic surgery in China. Regarding this clonotype: Its antigen is still unknown. This may come from a read error, since a much larger clone is one base off.

Three rounds of nested PCR, following a modified ARM-PCR protocol, produced the TCRbeta library. TCRdb used MiXCR to reprocess the multiplex PCR reads, holding one entry per CDR3 protein. Here the sample spans roughly 200,000 distinct CDR3 sequences, 71% being singletons. Germline assignment: CDR1 MDHEN and CDR2 SYDVKM. There are 15 residues in the CDR3. The source of this sequence is a man between 60 and 75 years old with non-small cell lung cancer. The chain carries TRBV28 and TRBJ1-5; D is uncertain. The sequenced sample was lung tumor tissue. CDR3 sequence: CASRRPGNSIQPQHF. As DNA, the CDR3 is TGTGCCAGCAGGAGGCCAGGAAATAGCATTCAGCCCCAGCATTTT.